This entry features one T cell receptor (beta chain) sequence. What this receptor recognizes is not known. It has no much larger one-base neighbor in the sample; base qualities were not kept. The pancreatic ductal adenocarcinoma patients who were selected had gone through surgery without receiving any neoadjuvant therapy. Peripheral blood was collected in heparin tubes, from which PBMCs were isolated by histopaque density gradient and cryopreserved in around 9.4% DMSO. The DNeasy Blood and Tissue Kit, with Proteinase K and RNase treatment, was used to extract genomic DNA from roughly seven PBMC specimens and roughly 10 flash-frozen tumor specimens. The record originates from a study of T cells in pancreatic ductal adenocarcinoma (TCRdb year 2017). Regarding the research as a whole: To learn about the adaptive T-cell response arising naturally, investigators profiled where tumor-infiltrating CD8+ T cells, together with suppressive cells, were located within resected pancreatic ductal adenocarcinoma, how abundant they were, and what qualities they showed. Beyond this particular receptor, the publication reports: Since most pancreatic cancer patients present with inoperable disease, the resected cohort was skewed toward the minority of patients who had early-stage disease. Compared with tumor samples, blood samples had more total productive templates and around 8-fold more unique clonotypes. T-cell clonality showed no significant difference between tumor and blood, with a mean clonality of around 0.11 in tumors and 0.072 in blood. Tumor versus blood clonality comparisons may be biased because tumors are enriched in CD45RO+ effector rather than naive T cells, biasing toward lower diversity.

The immunoSEQ hsTCRB kit was used to amplify TCR beta CDR3 regions from genomic DNA. High-throughput TRB CDR3 sequencing was performed on an Illumina HiSeq system. From the authors' description of their analysis: The immunoSEQ software was used to analyze sequencing reads, and nonproductive sequences containing premature stops or frame-shifts were excluded. Clonality of the repertoire was calculated as one minus the Shannon entropy normalized by log2 of the number of unique productive sequences. TCRdb re-hosts the immuneACCESS table, in-frame sequences only. Its copies lack some clones; in the studies checked, an unresolved V gene accounts for under half of them, and the cause for the rest is not known. The V and J calls and the clone size are those of that table, but D and trimming were determined from the DNA. The sample table lists approximately 11,000 clones, about nine tenths of them with a count of one. In total, the top ten clones hold 15% to 20% of the sample.

Trimming at the junction amounts to 4 bases on V and 3 bases on J, and the germline ends lie 16 bases apart. The CDR3, from cysteine to phenylalanine, totals 15 residues. Only CDR3 DNA remains: 45 bases, in frame from the first base. CDR1 and CDR2 (SGHKS, YYEKEE) derive from the germline V gene (reference sequence). Sequencing was carried out using PBMCs. Recombination joined TRBV5-5 with TRBJ1-1; the D gene is possibly TRBD1, with 5 bases matching. The source of this sequence is a human donor with pancreatic ductal adenocarcinoma. The CDR3 sequence is CASSQIDSSYTEAFF. The sequenced DNA: TGTGCCAGCAGCCAGATCGACAGCAGTTACACTGAAGCTTTCTTT.